This T cell receptor (beta chain) was identified in a study of cytomegalovirus exposure and HLA in healthy donors. Study-wide context: Around 80 million unique TCRs from HLA-typed donors were held in an early data release. Study-wide results and caveats: Highly shared variants forming one cluster were likely a sequencing artifact.

As regards this clone: Its matching antigen is unknown.

Primers: 60 Vbeta forward and 13 Jbeta reverse. Assay: immunoSEQ multiplex PCR; the TCRdb copy retains only in-frame clones and omits some. The profile shows 65,000 or so clones, roughly two thirds of them singletons. This CDR3 spans 11 amino acids. Germline V gene lookup returns CDR1 MNHNS and CDR2 SASEGT. V dropped 7 bases and J dropped 9 bases, with 12 bases sitting between them. Sequenced input: PBMCs. The TCR sequence derives from a man younger than 40 in good health and CMV-seronegative. The V call is TRBV6-1, the J call TRBJ1-1; D not resolved. CDR3 bases: TGTGCCAGCAAGGAGGCAGGCCAAGCTTTCTTT. It codes for CASKEAGQAFF.